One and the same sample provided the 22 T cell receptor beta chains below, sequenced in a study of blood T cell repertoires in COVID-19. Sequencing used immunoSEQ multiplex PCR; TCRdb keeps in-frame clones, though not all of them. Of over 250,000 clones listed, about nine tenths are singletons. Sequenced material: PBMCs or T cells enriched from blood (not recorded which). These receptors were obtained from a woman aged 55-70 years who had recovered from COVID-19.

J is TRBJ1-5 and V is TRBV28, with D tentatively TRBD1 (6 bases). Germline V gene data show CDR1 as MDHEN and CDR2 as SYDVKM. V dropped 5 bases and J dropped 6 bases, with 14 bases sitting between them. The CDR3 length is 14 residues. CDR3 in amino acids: CASSPRQARQPQHF. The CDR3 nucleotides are TGTGCCAGCAGTCCTCGACAGGCGCGTCAGCCCCAGCATTTT.

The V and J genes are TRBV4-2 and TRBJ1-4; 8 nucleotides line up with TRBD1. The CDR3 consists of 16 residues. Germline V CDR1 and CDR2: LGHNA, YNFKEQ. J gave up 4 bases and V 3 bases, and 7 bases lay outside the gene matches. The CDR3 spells CASSQPQGAVNEKLFF. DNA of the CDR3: TGTGCCAGCAGCCAGCCCCAGGGGGCAGTTAATGAAAAACTGTTTTTT.

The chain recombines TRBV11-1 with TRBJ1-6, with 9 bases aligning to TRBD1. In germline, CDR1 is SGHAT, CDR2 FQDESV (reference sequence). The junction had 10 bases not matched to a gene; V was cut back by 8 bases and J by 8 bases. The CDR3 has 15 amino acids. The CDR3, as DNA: TGTGCCAGCTCTCTGACGTGGACAGGGGATTCACCCCTCCACTTT. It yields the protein CASSLTWTGDSPLHF.

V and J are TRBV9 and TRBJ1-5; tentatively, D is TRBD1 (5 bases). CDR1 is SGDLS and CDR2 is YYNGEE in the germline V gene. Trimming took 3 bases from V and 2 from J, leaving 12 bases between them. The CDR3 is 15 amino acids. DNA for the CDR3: TGTGCCAGCAGCGCCCGTGGGGCGGGCAATCAGCCCCAGCATTTT. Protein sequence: CASSARGAGNQPQHF.

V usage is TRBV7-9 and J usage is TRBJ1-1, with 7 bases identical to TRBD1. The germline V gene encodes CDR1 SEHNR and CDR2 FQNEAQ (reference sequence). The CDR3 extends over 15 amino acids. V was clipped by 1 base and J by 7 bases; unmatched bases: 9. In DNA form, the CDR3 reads TGTGCCAGCAGCTTAGGGGGCAGGGGGATCGATGAAGCTTTCTTT. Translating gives CASSLGGRGIDEAFF.

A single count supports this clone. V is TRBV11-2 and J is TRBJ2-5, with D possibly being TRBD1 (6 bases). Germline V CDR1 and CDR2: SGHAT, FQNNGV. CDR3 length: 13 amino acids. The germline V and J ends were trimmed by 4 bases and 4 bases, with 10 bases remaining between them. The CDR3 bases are TGTGCCAGCAGCTATTTACAGGGAGAGACCCAGTACTTC. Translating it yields CASSYLQGETQYF. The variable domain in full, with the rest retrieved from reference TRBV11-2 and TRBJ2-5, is EAGVAQSPRYKIIEKRQSVAFWCNPISGHATLYWYQQILGQGPKLLIQFQNNGVVDDSQLPKDRFSAERLKGVDSTLKIQPAKLEDSAVYLCASSYLQGETQYFGPGTRLLVL.

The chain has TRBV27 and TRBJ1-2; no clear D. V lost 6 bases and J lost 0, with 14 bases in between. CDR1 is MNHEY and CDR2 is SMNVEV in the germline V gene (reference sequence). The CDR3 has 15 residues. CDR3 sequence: CASRHPDKANYGYTF. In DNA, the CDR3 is TGTGCCAGCAGACATCCAGACAAAGCTAACTATGGCTACACCTTC.

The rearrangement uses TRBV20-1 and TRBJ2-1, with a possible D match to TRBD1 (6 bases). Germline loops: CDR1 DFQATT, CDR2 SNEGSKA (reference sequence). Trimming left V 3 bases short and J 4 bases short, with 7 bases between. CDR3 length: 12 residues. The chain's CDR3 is CSASQGYNEQFF. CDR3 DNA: TGCAGTGCTAGTCAGGGGTACAATGAGCAGTTCTTC.

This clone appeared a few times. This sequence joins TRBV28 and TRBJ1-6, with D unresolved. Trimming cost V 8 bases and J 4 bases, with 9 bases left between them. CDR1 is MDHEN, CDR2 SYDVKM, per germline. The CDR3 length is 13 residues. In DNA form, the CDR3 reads TGTGCCAGCCGCGTGTTTTATAATTCACCCCTCCACTTT. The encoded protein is CASRVFYNSPLHF.

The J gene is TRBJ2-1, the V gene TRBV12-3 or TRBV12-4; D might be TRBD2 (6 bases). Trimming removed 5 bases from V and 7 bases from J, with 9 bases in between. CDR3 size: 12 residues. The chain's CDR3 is CASSRLGNEQFF. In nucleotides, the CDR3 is TGTGCCAGCAGTCGACTAGGAAATGAGCAGTTCTTC.

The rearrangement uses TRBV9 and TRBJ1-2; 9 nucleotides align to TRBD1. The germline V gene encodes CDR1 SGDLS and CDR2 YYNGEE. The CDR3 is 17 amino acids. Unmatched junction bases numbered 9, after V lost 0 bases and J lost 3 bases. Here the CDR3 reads CASSVATGQGSDYGYTF. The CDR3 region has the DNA TGTGCCAGCAGCGTAGCCACGGGACAGGGAAGTGACTATGGCTACACCTTC.

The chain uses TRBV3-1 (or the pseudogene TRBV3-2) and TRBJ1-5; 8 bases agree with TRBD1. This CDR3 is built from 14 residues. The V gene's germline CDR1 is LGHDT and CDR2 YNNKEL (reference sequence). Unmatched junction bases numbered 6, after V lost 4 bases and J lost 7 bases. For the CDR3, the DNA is TGTGCCAGCAGCCCAACAGGGGGAGAACAGCCCCAGCATTTT. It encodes CASSPTGGEQPQHF.

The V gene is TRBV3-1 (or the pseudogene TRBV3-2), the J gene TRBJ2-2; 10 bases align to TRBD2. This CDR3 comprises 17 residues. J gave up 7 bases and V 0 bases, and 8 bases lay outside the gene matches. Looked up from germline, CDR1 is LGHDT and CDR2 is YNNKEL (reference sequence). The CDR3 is CASSQDVGAGGVGELFF. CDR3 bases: TGTGCCAGCAGCCAAGATGTTGGAGCGGGAGGGGTCGGGGAGCTGTTTTTT.

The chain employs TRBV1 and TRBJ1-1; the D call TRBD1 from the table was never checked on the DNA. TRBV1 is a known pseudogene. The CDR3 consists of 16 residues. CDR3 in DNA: TGCACCAGCAGCTCCCGGGACAGGGCACTGAACACTGAAGCTTTCTTT. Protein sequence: CTSSSRDRALNTEAFF.

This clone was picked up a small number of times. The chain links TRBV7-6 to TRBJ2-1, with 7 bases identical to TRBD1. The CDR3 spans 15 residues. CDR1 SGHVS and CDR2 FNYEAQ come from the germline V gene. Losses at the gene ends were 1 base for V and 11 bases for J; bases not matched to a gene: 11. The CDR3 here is CASSLGFMRGLQQFF. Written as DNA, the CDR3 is TGTGCCAGCAGCTTAGGATTTATGAGGGGGCTTCAGCAGTTCTTC.

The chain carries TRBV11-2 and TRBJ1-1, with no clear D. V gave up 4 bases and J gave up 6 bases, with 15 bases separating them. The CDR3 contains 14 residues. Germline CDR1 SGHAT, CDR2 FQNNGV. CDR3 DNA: TGTGCCAGCAGCTACCCGGGGAGGAGCTCTGAAGCTTTCTTT. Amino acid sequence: CASSYPGRSSEAFF.

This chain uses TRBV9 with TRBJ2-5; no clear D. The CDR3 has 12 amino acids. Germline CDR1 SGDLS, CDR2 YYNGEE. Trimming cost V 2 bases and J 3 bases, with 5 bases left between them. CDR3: CASSVGEETQYF. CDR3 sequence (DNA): TGTGCCAGCAGCGTTGGAGAAGAGACCCAGTACTTC. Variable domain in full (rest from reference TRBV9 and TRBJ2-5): DSGVTQTPKHLITATGQRVTLRCSPRSGDLSVYWYQQSLDQGLQFLIQYYNGEERAKGNILERFSAQQFPDLHSELNLSSLELGDSALYFCASSVGEETQYFGPGTRLLVL.

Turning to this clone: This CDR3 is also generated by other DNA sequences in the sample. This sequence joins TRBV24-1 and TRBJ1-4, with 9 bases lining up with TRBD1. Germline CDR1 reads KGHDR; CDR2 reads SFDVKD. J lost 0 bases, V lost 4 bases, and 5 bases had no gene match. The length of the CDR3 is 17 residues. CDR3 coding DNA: TGTGCCACCAGTGACCCGGGACAGGGTGCAACTAATGAAAAACTGTTTTTT. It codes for CATSDPGQGATNEKLFF.

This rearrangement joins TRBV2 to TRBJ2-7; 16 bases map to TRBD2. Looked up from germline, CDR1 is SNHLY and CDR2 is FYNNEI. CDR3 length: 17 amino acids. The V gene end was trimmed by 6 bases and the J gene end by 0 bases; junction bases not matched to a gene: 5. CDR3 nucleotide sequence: TGTGCCAGCAGAGCCGGGACTAGCGGGGGGGTCTCCTACGAGCAGTACTTC. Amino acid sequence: CASRAGTSGGVSYEQYF. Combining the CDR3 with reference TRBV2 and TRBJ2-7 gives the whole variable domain EPEVTQTPSHQVTQMGQEVILRCVPISNHLYFYWYRQILGQKVEFLVSFYNNEISEKSEIFDDQFSVERPDGSNFTLKIRSTKLEDSAMYFCASRAGTSGGVSYEQYFGPGTRLTVT.

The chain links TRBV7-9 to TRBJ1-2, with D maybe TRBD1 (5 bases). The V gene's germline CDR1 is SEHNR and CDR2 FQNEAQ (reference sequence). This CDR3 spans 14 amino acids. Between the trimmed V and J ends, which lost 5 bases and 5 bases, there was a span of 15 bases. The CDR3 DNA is TGTGCCAGCAGCATTCGGGGGGTCCCTTATGGCTACACCTTC. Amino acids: CASSIRGVPYGYTF.

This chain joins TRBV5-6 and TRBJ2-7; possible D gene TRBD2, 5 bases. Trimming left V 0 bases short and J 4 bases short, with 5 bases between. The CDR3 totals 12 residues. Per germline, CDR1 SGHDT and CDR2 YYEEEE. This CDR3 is CASSLGEYEQYF. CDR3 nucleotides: TGTGCCAGCAGCTTGGGGGAGTACGAGCAGTACTTC.

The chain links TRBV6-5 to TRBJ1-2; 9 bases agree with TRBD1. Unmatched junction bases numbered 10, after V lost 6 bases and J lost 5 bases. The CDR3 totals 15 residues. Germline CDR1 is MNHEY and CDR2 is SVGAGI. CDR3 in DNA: TGTGCCAGCAGAGCAACCGGGACAGGGTCTTATGGCTACACCTTC. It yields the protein CASRATGTGSYGYTF.